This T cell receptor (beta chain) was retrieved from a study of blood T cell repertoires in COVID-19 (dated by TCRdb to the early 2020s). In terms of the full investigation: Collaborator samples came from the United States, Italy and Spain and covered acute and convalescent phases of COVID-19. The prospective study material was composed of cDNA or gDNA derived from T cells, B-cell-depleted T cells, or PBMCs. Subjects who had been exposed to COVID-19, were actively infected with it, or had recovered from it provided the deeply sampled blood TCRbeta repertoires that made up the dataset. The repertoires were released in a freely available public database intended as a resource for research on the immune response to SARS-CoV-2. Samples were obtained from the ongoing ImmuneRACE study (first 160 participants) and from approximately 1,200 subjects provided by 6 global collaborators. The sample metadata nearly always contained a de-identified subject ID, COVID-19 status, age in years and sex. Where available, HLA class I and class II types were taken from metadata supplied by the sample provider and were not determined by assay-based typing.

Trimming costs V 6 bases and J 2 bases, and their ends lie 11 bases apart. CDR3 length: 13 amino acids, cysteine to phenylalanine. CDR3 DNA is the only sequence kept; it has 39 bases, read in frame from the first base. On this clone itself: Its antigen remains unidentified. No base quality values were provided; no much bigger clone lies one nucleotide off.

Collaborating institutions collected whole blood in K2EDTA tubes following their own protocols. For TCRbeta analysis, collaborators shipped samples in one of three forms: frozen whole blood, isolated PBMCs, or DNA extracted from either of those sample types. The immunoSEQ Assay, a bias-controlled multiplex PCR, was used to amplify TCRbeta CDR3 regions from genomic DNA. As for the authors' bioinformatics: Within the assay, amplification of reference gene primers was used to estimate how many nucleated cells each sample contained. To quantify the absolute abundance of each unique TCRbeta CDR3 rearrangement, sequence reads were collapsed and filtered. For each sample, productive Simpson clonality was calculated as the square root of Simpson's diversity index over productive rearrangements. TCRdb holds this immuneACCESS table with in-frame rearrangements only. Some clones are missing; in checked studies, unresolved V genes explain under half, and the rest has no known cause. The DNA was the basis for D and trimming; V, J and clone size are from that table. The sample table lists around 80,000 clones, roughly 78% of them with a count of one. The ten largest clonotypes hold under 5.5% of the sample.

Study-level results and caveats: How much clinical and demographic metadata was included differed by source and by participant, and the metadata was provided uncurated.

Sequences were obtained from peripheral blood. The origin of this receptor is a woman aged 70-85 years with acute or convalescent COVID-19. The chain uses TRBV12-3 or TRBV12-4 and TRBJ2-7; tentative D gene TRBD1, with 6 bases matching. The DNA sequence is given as TGTGCCAGCAGGACAGGTTCCACCTACGAGCAGTACTTC. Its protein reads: CASRTGSTYEQYF.